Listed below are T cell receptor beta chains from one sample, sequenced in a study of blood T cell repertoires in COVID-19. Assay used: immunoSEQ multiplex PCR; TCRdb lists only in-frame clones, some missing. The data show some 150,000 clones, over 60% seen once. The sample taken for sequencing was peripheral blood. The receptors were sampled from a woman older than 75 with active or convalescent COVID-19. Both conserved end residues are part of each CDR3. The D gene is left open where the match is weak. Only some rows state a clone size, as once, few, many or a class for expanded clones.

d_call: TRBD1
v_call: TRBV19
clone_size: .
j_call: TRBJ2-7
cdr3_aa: CASSIGGRGNYEQYF
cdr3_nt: TGTGCCAGTAGTATTGGGGGCAGGGGGAATTACGAGCAGTACTTC

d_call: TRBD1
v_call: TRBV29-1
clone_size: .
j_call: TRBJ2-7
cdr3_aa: CSARAGQGGHEQYF
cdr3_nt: TGCAGCGCCAGAGCGGGACAGGGTGGCCACGAGCAGTACTTC

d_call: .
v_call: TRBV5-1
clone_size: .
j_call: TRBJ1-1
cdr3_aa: CASSYSENTEAFF
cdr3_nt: TGCGCCAGCAGCTATTCAGAGAACACTGAAGCTTTCTTT

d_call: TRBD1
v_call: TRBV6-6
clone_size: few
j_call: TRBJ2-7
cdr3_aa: CASSYPTGQQYF
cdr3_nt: TGTGCCAGCAGTTACCCGACAGGGCAACAGTACTTC

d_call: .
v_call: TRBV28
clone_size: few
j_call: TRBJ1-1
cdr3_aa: CASSPPPWRDTEAFF
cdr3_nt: TGTGCCAGCAGTCCCCCACCCTGGAGGGACACTGAAGCTTTCTTT

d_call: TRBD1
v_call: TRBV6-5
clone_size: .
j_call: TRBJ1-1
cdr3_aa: CATADRAAEAFF
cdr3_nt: TGTGCCACGGCGGACAGGGCCGCTGAAGCTTTCTTT

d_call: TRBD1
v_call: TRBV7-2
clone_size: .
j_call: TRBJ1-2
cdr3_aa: CASSSRGQGANGGYTF
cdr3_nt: TGTGCCAGCAGCTCCCGTGGACAGGGGGCGAATGGTGGCTACACCTTC

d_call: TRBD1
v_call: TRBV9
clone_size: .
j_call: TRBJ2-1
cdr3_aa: CASSVFGTGGNEQFF
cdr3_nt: TGTGCCAGCAGCGTTTTCGGGACAGGGGGAAATGAGCAGTTCTTC

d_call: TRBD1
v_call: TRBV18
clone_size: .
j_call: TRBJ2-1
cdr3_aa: CASSPGTGPYNEQFF
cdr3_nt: TGTGCCAGCTCACCCGGGACAGGGCCGTACAATGAGCAGTTCTTC

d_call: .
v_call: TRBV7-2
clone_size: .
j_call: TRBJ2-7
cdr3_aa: CASSLGTTTYEQYF
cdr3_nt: TGTGCCAGCAGCTTAGGGACTACCACCTACGAGCAGTACTTC

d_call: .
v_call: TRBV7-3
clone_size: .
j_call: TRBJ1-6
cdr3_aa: CASSLTGNRAGSPLHF
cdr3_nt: TGTGCCAGCAGCTTAACGGGAAACAGGGCCGGTTCACCCCTCCACTTT

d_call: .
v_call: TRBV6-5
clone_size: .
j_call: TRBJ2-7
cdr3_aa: CASRDPQGGRYEQYF
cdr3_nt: TGTGCCAGCAGAGACCCCCAGGGAGGACGCTACGAGCAGTACTTC